One and the same sample provided the 6 T cell receptor beta chains below, sequenced in a study of blood T cell repertoires in COVID-19. Data came from immunoSEQ multiplex PCR; TCRdb stores just in-frame clones and leaves some out. The data hold about 97,000 clones, with roughly 86% observed a single time. Sequenced: peripheral blood. These receptors all come from a man aged 40-50 years with active or convalescent COVID-19.

In this sample, this clone turned up a few times. The chain carries TRBV7-3 and TRBJ1-1; 8 positions match TRBD1. The CDR3 runs to 17 residues. J gave up 5 bases and V 5 bases, and 16 bases lay outside the gene matches. Germline V lookup: CDR1 SGHTA, CDR2 FQGTGA. The CDR3 region has the DNA TGTGCCAGCAGCCCCTCGCCCCGGGGAGGGACAGGTACTGAAGCTTTCTTT. Protein sequence: CASSPSPRGGTGTEAFF.

The chain recombines TRBV28 with TRBJ1-6, with D perhaps TRBD1 (5 bases). Per the germline V gene, CDR1 is MDHEN and CDR2 is SYDVKM. CDR3 size: 13 residues. Trimming took off 5 bases at V and 5 bases at J, with 7 bases between the two ends. DNA of the CDR3: TGTGCCAGCAGTGGACAAAATAATTCACCCCTCCACTTT. It translates to CASSGQNNSPLHF.

The rearrangement joins TRBV18 to TRBJ1-1; 8 bases are shared with TRBD1. The V segment lost 4 bases and the J segment 1 base; nucleotides outside the gene matches: 5. Germline CDR1 and CDR2: KGHSH and LQKENI. The CDR3 spans 15 residues. The CDR3 region has the DNA TGTGCCAGCTCACAAACCGGGACAGGGAACACTGAAGCTTTCTTT. Translating gives CASSQTGTGNTEAFF. The full variable domain, with the rest looked up from reference TRBV18 and TRBJ1-1, is NAGVMQNPRHLVRRRGQEARLRCSPMKGHSHVYWYRQLPEEGLKFMVYLQKENIIDESGMPKERFSAEFPKEGPSILRIQQVVRGDSAAYFCASSQTGTGNTEAFFGQGTRLTVV.

CDR3 in amino acids: CASSYSRQGESPLHF. The CDR3 DNA reads TGTGCCAGCAGTTACTCGAGACAGGGAGAATCACCCCTCCACTTT. V gene TRBV6-5 combines with J gene TRBJ1-6, with 7 bases lining up with TRBD1. This CDR3 is built from 15 residues. V lost 0 bases, J lost 10 bases, and 6 bases stayed unmatched. Germline loops: CDR1 MNHEY, CDR2 SVGAGI.

The V call is TRBV2, the J call TRBJ1-6, with TRBD1 matching over 9 bases. This CDR3 is 17 amino acids long. CDR1 and CDR2 from the germline V gene are SNHLY and FYNNEI. V lost 0 bases and J lost 9; bases outside the gene matches: 9. CDR3 region: CASSEASGQGRRSPLHF. For the CDR3, the DNA is TGTGCCAGCAGTGAAGCCTCGGGACAGGGCAGGCGTTCACCCCTCCACTTT.

The chain couples TRBV12-3 or TRBV12-4 to TRBJ1-1, with TRBD1 as a possible D gene (5 bases). The ends were cut back, 2 bases at V and 3 bases at J, with 7 bases in the middle. The CDR3 has 13 amino acids. The chain's CDR3 is CASSLRGDTEAFF. For the CDR3, the DNA is TGTGCCAGCAGTTTACGGGGGGACACTGAAGCTTTCTTT.